This TCR beta chain emerged from a study of blood T cell repertoires in COVID-19. V was pared by 8 bases and J by 3 bases, with 15 bases of the junction left unmatched. Germline V lookup: CDR1 SNHLY, CDR2 FYNNEI. The CDR3 length is 16 residues. The table came from immunoSEQ multiplex PCR; TCRdb's copy has only in-frame clones and leaves some out. The sample records about 69,000 clones, around 86% being singletons. J is TRBJ1-2 and V is TRBV2, with 7 bases identical to TRBD1. The sequencing input was peripheral blood. This sequence was found in a human donor in a cohort sampled during active COVID-19. For the CDR3, the DNA is TGTGCCAGCGGAGGTAACAGGGGCGTGGAAGACTATGGCTACACCTTC. This sequence encodes CASGGNRGVEDYGYTF.